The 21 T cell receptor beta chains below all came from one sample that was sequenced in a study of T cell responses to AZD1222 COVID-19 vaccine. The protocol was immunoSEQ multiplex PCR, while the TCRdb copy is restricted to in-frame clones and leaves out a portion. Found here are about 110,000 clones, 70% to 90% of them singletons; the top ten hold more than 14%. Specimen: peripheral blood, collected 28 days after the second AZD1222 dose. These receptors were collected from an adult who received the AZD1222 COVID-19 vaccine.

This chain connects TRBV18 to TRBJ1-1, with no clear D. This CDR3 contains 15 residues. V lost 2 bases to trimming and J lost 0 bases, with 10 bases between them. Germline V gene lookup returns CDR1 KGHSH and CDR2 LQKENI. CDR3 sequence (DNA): TGTGCCAGCTCACCAGCAACTCCCGTGAACACTGAAGCTTTCTTT. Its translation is CASSPATPVNTEAFF.

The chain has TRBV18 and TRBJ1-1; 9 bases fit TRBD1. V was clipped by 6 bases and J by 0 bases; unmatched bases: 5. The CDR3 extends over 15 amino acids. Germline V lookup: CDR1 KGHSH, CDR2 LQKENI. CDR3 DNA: TGTGCCAGCTCGTCTGGACAGGGGCTGAACACTGAAGCTTTCTTT. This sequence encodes CASSSGQGLNTEAFF.

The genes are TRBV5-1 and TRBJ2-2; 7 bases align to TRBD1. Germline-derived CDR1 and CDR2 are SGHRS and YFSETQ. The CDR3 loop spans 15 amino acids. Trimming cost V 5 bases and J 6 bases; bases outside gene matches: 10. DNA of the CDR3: TGCGCCAGCAGGTCCCTGACAGGGAAATCCGGGGAGCTGTTTTTT. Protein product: CASRSLTGKSGELFF.

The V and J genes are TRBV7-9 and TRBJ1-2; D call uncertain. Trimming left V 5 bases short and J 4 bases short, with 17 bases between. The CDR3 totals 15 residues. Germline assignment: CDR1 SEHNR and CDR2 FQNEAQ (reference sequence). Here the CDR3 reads CASSDGRNPFYGYTF. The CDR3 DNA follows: TGTGCCAGCAGCGACGGCCGAAACCCTTTCTATGGCTACACCTTC.

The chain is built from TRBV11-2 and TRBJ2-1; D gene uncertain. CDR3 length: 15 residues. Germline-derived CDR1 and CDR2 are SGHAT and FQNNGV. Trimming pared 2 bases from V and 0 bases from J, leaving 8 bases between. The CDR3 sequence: CASSLLDVSYNEQFF. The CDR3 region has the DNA TGTGCCAGCAGCTTATTGGACGTCTCCTACAATGAGCAGTTCTTC.

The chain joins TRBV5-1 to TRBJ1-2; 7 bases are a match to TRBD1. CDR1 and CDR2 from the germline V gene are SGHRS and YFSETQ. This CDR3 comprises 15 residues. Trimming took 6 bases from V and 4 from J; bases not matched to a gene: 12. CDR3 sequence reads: CASTPRDSAIYGYTF. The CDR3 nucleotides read TGCGCCAGCACCCCCCGGGACAGCGCGATCTATGGCTACACCTTC.

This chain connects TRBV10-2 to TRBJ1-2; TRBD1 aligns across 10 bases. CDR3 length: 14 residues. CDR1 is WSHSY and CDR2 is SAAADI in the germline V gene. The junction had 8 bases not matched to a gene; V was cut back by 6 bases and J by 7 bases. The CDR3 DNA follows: TGCGCCAGCAGCCGAGACAGGGGGCCTTTTGGCTACACCTTC. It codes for CASSRDRGPFGYTF.

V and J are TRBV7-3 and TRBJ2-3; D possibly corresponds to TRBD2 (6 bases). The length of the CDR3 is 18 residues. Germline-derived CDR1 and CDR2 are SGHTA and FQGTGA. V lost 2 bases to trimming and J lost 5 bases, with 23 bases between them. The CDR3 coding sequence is TGTGCCAGCAGCTTAGCGCCTTTGGAGGGAAGGAATGTAGATACGCAGTATTTT. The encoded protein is CASSLAPLEGRNVDTQYF.

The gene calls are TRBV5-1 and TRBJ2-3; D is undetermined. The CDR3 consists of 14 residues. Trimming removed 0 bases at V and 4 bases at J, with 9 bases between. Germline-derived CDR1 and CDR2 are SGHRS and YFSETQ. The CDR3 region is CASSLGRTSDTQYF. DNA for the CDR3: TGCGCCAGCAGCTTGGGCCGGACCTCAGATACGCAGTATTTT.

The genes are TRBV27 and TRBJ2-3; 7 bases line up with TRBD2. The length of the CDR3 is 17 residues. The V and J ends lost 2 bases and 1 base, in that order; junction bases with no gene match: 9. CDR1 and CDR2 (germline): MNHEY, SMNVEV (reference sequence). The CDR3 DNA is TGTGCCAGCAGTTTAGGTTCCGTAGCGGGTGGCACAGATACGCAGTATTTT. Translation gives CASSLGSVAGGTDTQYF.

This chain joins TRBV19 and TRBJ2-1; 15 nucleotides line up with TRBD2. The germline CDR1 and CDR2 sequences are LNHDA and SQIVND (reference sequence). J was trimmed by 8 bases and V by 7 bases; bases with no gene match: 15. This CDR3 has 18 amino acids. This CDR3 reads CASTPGLAGGRGRDEQFF. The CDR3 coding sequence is TGTGCCAGTACCCCGGGACTAGCGGGAGGTAGGGGTAGGGATGAGCAGTTCTTC.

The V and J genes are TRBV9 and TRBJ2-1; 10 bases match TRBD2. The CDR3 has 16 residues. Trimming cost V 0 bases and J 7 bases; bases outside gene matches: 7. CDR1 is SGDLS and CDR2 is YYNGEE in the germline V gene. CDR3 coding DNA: TGTGCCAGCAGCGTAGCAACGACTAGCGGGCTTAATGAGCAGTTCTTC. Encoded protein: CASSVATTSGLNEQFF.

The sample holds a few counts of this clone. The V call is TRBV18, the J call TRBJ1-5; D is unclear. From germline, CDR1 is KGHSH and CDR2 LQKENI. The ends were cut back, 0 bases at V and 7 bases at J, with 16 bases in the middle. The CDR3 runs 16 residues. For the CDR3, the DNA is TGTGCCAGCTCACCACCGAACAGCCTCGGGGAACAGCCCCAGCATTTT. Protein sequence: CASSPPNSLGEQPQHF.

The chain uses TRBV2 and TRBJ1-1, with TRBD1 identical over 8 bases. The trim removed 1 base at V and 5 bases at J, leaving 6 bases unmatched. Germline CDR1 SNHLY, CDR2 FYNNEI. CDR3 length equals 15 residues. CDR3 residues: CASSEEGQGATEAFF. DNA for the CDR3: TGTGCCAGCAGTGAAGAGGGGCAGGGGGCTACTGAAGCTTTCTTT.

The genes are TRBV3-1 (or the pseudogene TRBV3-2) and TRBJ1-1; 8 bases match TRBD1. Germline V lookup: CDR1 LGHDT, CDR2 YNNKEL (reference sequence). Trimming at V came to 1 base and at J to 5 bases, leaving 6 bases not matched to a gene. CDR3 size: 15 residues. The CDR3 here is CASSQVQGAGTEAFF. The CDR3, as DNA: TGTGCCAGCAGCCAAGTCCAGGGGGCGGGGACTGAAGCTTTCTTT.

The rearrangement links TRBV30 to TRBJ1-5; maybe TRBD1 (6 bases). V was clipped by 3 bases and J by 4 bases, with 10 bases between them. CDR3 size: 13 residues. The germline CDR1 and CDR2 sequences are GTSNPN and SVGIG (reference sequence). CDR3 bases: TGTGCCTGGAGCGGACAGCTTAATCAGCCCCAGCATTTT. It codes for CAWSGQLNQPQHF.

The CDR3 coding sequence is TGTGCCAGCAGTTTACAGGGCTACGAGCAGTACTTC. Translating it yields CASSLQGYEQYF. The chain links TRBV6-5 to TRBJ2-7, with D possibly matching TRBD1 (6 bases). Between the trimmed V and J ends, which lost 4 bases and 3 bases, there was a span of 7 bases. This CDR3 spans 12 amino acids. The germline V gene has CDR1 MNHEY and CDR2 SVGAGI.

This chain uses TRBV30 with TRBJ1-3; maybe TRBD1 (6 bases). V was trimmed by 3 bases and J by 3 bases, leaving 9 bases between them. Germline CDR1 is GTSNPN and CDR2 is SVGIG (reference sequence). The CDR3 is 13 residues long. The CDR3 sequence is CAWSWGLGNTIYF. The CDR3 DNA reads TGTGCCTGGAGCTGGGGGCTTGGAAACACCATATATTTT.

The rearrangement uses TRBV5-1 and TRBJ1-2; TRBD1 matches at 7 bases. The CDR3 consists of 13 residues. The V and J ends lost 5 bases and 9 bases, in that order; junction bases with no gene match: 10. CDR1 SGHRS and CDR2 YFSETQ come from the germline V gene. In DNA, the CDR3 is TGCGCCAGCAGGTTAGGACAGGCTCCGAGCTACACCTTC. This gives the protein CASRLGQAPSYTF.

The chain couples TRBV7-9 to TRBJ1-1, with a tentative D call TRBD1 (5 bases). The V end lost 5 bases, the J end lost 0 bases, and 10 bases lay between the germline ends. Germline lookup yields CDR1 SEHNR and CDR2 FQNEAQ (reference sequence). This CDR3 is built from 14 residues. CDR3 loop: CASSPQGMNTEAFF. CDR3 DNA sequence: TGTGCCAGCAGCCCCCAGGGTATGAACACTGAAGCTTTCTTT.

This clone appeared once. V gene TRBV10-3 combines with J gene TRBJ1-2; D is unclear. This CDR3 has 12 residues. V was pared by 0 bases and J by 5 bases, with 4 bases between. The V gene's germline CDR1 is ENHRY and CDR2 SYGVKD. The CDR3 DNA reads TGTGCCATCAGTGAGTCGAGGTATGGCTACACCTTC. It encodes CAISESRYGYTF.